These T cell receptor beta chains were read from a single sample in a study of regulatory T cells in long-lasting Graves disease. TCRdb fed the multiplex PCR reads into MiXCR, producing one record per CDR3 protein. This table has some 440,000 distinct CDR3 sequences, less than 25% appearing once. The material was peripheral blood mononuclear cells (PBMCs), obtained when the disease was refractory, from a patient treated with antithyroid drugs. These receptors all come from a female donor with Graves disease. CDR3s include the opening cysteine and the closing phenylalanine or tryptophan. D genes are given only for firm matches. Expanded clones get a size class; other rows say once, few or many, or leave the size out.

D gene | J gene | V gene | clone size | CDR3 DNA | CDR3 protein
NA | TRBJ2-7 | TRBV28 | NA | TGTGCCAGCAGTTCCACCTCTGTAGCTGGGCCGGGTAGCTACGAGCAGTACTTC | CASSSTSVAGPGSYEQYF
NA | TRBJ2-5 | TRBV12-5 | many | TGTGCTAGTGGTTTTTGGGGTGGGGAGACCCAGTACTTC | CASGFWGGETQYF
NA | TRBJ2-2 | TRBV27 | many | TGTGCCAGCAGTTTTACAGGGACGAACACCGGGGAGCTGTTTTTT | CASSFTGTNTGELFF
TRBD1 | TRBJ2-7 | TRBV6-2/TRBV6-3 | many | TGTGCCAGCAGTTTACGGACAGGACCTTACGAGCAGTACTTC | CASSLRTGPYEQYF
NA | TRBJ1-2 | TRBV5-1 | NA | TGCGCCAGCAGCTTGGAAGAACAGTCCTATGGCTACACCTTC | CASSLEEQSYGYTF
NA | TRBJ1-1 | TRBV12-3/TRBV12-4 | many | TGTGCCAGCACTAGACAGCTGAACACTGAAGCTTTCTTT | CASTRQLNTEAFF
TRBD1 | TRBJ1-5 | TRBV10-3 | NA | TGTGCCATCAGTTCGGGACAGGGTAATCAGCCCCAGCATTTT | CAISSGQGNQPQHF
NA | TRBJ2-1 | TRBV7-2 | NA | TGTGCCAGCAGCTTAGTGTCCGGAGAGCAGTTCTTC | CASSLVSGEQFF
TRBD2 | TRBJ2-5 | TRBV28 | many | TGTGCCAGCAGTCCATGGGTAGCGGGAGCGGGGGAGACCCAGTACTTC | CASSPWVAGAGETQYF
NA | TRBJ2-2 | TRBV7-2 | few | TGTGCCAGCAGCTTTATTGATTCCCCCGGGGAGCTGTTTTTT | CASSFIDSPGELFF
NA | TRBJ2-7 | TRBV27 | few | TGTGCCAGCAGTTTCGCTAGCGATCGTAGCGAGCAGTACTTC | CASSFASDRSEQYF